These 18 T cell receptor beta chains were all obtained from the same sample, sequenced in a study of spatial heterogeneity in lung cancer. MiXCR, run by TCRdb on the 5' RACE reads, gives a single entry per CDR3 protein. The top ten hold 30% to 35% of the sample, which has about 22,000 distinct CDR3 sequences, approximately 5.8% seen once. Specified time point: sample taken at primary tumor resection. This sample comprised PBMCs, obtained at surgery. The source is a male donor with early-stage non-small cell lung cancer.

This clonotype was picked up many times. The chain is built from TRBV28 and TRBJ1-5; 8 positions agree with TRBD1. The germline V gene encodes CDR1 MDHEN and CDR2 SYDVKM. The CDR3 sequence is 16 residues long. J lost 4 bases, V lost 3 bases, and 8 bases had no gene match. The CDR3: CASSFQGAGGNQPQHF. The CDR3, as DNA: TGTGCCAGCAGTTTTCAGGGGGCAGGGGGGAATCAGCCCCAGCATTTT.

This clonotype came up many times. The CDR3 nucleotides read TGTGCCAGCTCACCGCCCCCCACAGATACGCAGTATTTT. This codes for CASSPPPTDTQYF. The V call is TRBV18, the J call TRBJ2-3; D call uncertain. Germline V lookup: CDR1 KGHSH, CDR2 LQKENI. Trimming cost V 3 bases and J 2 bases, with 6 bases left between them. The CDR3 is 13 residues long.

This clonotype was seen more than once but under ten times. The chain joins TRBV3-1 to TRBJ1-6, with a tentative D call TRBD1 (5 bases). The CDR3 has 15 residues. V dropped 4 bases and J dropped 7 bases, with 14 bases sitting between them. Germline CDR1 and CDR2: LGHDT and YNNKEL (reference sequence). CDR3 loop: CASSRVDSGNSPLHF. In nucleotides, the CDR3 is TGTGCCAGCAGCCGGGTTGACAGCGGAAATTCACCCCTCCACTTT. The full variable domain, in which reference TRBV3-1 and TRBJ1-6 provide the parts outside the CDR3, is DTAVSQTPKYLVTQMGNDKSIKCEQNLGHDTMYWYKQDSKKFLKIMFSYNNKELIINETVPNRFSPKSPDKAHLNLHINSLELGDSAVYFCASSRVDSGNSPLHFGNGTRLTVT.

This clonotype was observed many times. The chain uses TRBV28 and TRBJ1-6; 7 bases are shared with TRBD1. The CDR3 is 16 amino acids. J was trimmed by 1 base and V by 5 bases; bases with no gene match: 5. Germline CDR1 and CDR2: MDHEN and SYDVKM. The DNA of the CDR3 is TGTGCCAGCAGTAAACAGGGGTCTTCCTATAATTCACCCCTCCACTTT. It is translated as CASSKQGSSYNSPLHF.

The genes are TRBV6-6 and TRBJ2-3; no clear D. Trimming left V 4 bases short and J 4 bases short, with 6 bases between. Per the germline V gene, CDR1 is MNHNY and CDR2 is SVGAGI (reference sequence). This CDR3 region has 12 residues. The CDR3 nucleotides read TGTGCCAGCAGTTTAAGGCCAGATACGCAGTATTTT. Translated, it gives CASSLRPDTQYF.

This clonotype was observed many times. The V gene is TRBV20-1, the J gene TRBJ2-7, with D possibly matching TRBD1 (5 bases). V was cut by 5 bases and J by 0 bases, with 14 bases left in between. CDR3 length: 14 amino acids. CDR1 and CDR2 from the germline V gene are DFQATT and SNEGSKA (reference sequence). CDR3 sequence (DNA): TGCAGTGCTCTCTGGGGCAGGGCCTCCTACGAGCAGTACTTC. Protein: CSALWGRASYEQYF.

This clonotype was counted at least ten times. The genes are TRBV28 and TRBJ2-7; a weak D match, TRBD2 (7 bases). The CDR3 covers 14 residues. Trimming pared 6 bases from V and 0 bases from J, leaving 12 bases between. CDR1 and CDR2 (germline): MDHEN, SYDVKM. CDR3 protein: CASSPRGGSYEQYF. The DNA of the CDR3 is TGTGCCAGCAGCCCTAGGGGGGGCTCCTACGAGCAGTACTTC.

The CDR3 nucleotides read TGTGCCTGGAGTGCCCTAGCGGGAGTTTATCCTGAGCAGTTCTTC. Translating gives CAWSALAGVYPEQFF. The J gene is TRBJ2-1, the V gene TRBV30, with TRBD2 matching over 10 bases. V lost 1 base to trimming and J lost 9 bases; unmatched junction nucleotides: 9. The CDR3 is 15 residues long. The germline V gene encodes CDR1 GTSNPN and CDR2 SVGIG (reference sequence).

This clonotype has ten or more counts. The chain has TRBV5-6 and TRBJ2-7; D possibly corresponds to TRBD1 (5 bases). Trimming left V 2 bases short and J 3 bases short, with 12 bases between. In germline, CDR1 is SGHDT, CDR2 YYEEEE. This CDR3 comprises 14 residues. CDR3 sequence (DNA): TGTGCCAGCAGCTTCGGCAGGGTGAACTACGAGCAGTACTTC. Its translation is CASSFGRVNYEQYF.

By share, this clonotype counts as medium-sized. The chain combines TRBV7-3 with TRBJ2-3, with TRBD2 matching 8 bases. The V and J ends lost 5 bases and 2 bases, in that order; junction bases with no gene match: 9. Germline V CDR1 and CDR2: SGHTA, FQGTGA. The CDR3 totals 16 residues. The CDR3 region has the DNA TGTGCCAGCAGCCCGGTAGCGGGATACCCCACAGATACGCAGTATTTT. Protein sequence: CASSPVAGYPTDTQYF.

This clonotype was counted many times. CDR3 bases: TGTGCCAGCAGCCCCCGCGCGGGAGGCTTCTACAATGAGCAGTTCTTC. Its translation: CASSPRAGGFYNEQFF. The rearrangement links TRBV14 to TRBJ2-1, with 8 positions matching TRBD2. The germline V gene encodes CDR1 SGHDN and CDR2 FVKESK. J gave up 3 bases and V 4 bases, and 8 bases lay outside the gene matches. The CDR3 is made up of 16 amino acids.

This clonotype was seen ten or more times. J is TRBJ1-1 and V is TRBV9; D is unresolved. The germline gives CDR1 SGDLS, CDR2 YYNGEE. The CDR3 spans 14 residues. V shed 4 bases and J shed 5 bases, with 15 bases lying between them. The CDR3 DNA reads as TGTGCCAGCAGCCCCCTAACCCTAGGGACTGAAGCTTTCTTT. Amino acid sequence: CASSPLTLGTEAFF.

This clonotype was observed a few times. This sequence joins TRBV5-1 and TRBJ2-7; possible D gene TRBD1, 5 bases. This CDR3 region has 11 residues. V was pared by 2 bases and J by 7 bases, with 7 bases between. In germline, CDR1 is SGHRS, CDR2 YFSETQ. CDR3 DNA: TGCGCCAGCAGCTTACAGGAGGAGCAGTACTTC. It codes for CASSLQEEQYF.

This clonotype was counted a few times. The chain carries TRBV7-9 and TRBJ1-2; perhaps TRBD1 as D (5 bases). V was clipped by 2 bases and J by 6 bases, with 10 bases between them. Per the germline V gene, CDR1 is SEHNR and CDR2 is FQNEAQ (reference sequence). The CDR3 totals 13 residues. CDR3 in amino acids: CASSLITGDGYTF. The CDR3 nucleotides are TGTGCCAGCAGCTTAATCACAGGAGATGGCTACACCTTC.

Here the CDR3 reads CASSRSNNEKLFF. CDR3 nucleotides: TGTGCCAGCAGTCGGAGTAATAATGAAAAACTGTTTTTT. The V gene is TRBV12-3 or TRBV12-4, the J gene TRBJ1-4, with D unresolved. CDR3 length: 13 amino acids. Trimming took 5 bases from V and 4 from J, leaving 8 bases between them.

The table lists this clonotype with a few counts. The rearrangement links TRBV24-1 to TRBJ2-2; tentatively, D is TRBD1 (6 bases). Germline CDR1 and CDR2: KGHDR and SFDVKD. Trimming pared 7 bases from V and 2 bases from J, leaving 13 bases between. There are 15 residues in the CDR3. The CDR3 DNA sequence: TGTGCCACCAGGCCGACAGGAGACAACACCGGGGAGCTGTTTTTT. It encodes CATRPTGDNTGELFF.

This clonotype has ten or more counts. This sequence joins TRBV28 and TRBJ1-2, with 7 positions matching TRBD1. This CDR3 is 17 amino acids long. V was pared by 5 bases and J by 6 bases, with 18 bases of the junction left unmatched. Per germline, CDR1 MDHEN and CDR2 SYDVKM. CDR3 sequence reads: CASSPPTPRAGGDGYTF. In DNA, the CDR3 is TGTGCCAGCAGTCCTCCTACCCCCAGGGCAGGGGGAGATGGCTACACCTTC.

This clonotype was seen ten or more times. This sequence joins TRBV6-5 and TRBJ2-7; D call uncertain. The length of the CDR3 is 14 residues. Germline CDR1 reads MNHEY; CDR2 reads SVGAGI. V lost 0 bases to trimming and J lost 3 bases, with 9 bases between them. The CDR3 DNA reads TGTGCCAGCAGTTACTCCCGGCGAAGCTACGAGCAGTACTTC. Protein: CASSYSRRSYEQYF.